This TCR beta chain was captured by sequencing in a study of cytomegalovirus exposure and HLA in healthy donors. In the PCR, 60 Vbeta and 13 Jbeta primers were used. The authors' processing: Later reanalysis found 75 million to 100 million unique TCR beta chains, 10 million to 14 million of them shared. The protocol was immunoSEQ multiplex PCR, while the TCRdb copy is restricted to in-frame clones and leaves out a portion. The V and J calls and clone size were taken over from that table, and D and trimming were inferred from the DNA. Its listing shows 200,000 or so clones. This CDR3 region has 13 residues. Germline-derived CDR1 and CDR2 are LNHDA and SQIVND (reference sequence). V shed 7 bases and J shed 1 base, with 10 bases lying between them. For this clone: The target antigen is unknown.

Overall study findings and caveats: Within an earlier analysis, most TCR beta V segments proved productive either about 87% or about 30% of the time. CMV serostatus was the only recorded immune exposure for donors. Associated with cytomegalovirus, according to the listing, were 150 to 200 TCR beta chains.

The receptor was derived from a girl aged 2-10 years in good health and CMV-seropositive. Material for sequencing was PBMCs. This chain uses TRBV19 with TRBJ1-1; D might be TRBD1 (6 bases). The CDR3 reads CASTLQGNTEAFF. The CDR3, as DNA: TGTGCCAGTACCCTACAGGGGAACACTGAAGCTTTCTTT.